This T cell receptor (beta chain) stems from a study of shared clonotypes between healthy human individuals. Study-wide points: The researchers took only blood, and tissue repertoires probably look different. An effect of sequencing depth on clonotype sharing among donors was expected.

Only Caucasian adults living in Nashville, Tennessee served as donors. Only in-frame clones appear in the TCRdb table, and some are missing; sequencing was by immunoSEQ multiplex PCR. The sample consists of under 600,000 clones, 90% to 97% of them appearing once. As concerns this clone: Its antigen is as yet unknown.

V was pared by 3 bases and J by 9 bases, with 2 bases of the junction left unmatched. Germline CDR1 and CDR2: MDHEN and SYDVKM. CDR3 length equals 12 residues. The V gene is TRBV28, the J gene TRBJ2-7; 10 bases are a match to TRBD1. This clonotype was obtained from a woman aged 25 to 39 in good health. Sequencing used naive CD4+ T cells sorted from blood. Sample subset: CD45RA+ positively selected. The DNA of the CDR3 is TGTGCCAGCAGTTTGGACAGGGGGAGGCAGTACTTC. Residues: CASSLDRGRQYF.